These 12 T cell receptor beta chains came from one sample sequenced in a study of blood T cells in healthy people across ages. A sample-barcoded 5' primer and a J-beta primer mix were used in a second PCR of about 6 to 12 cycles. MiXCR, applied by TCRdb to the 5' RACE reads, yields one record per CDR3 protein. The table records about 1.7 million distinct CDR3 sequences, roughly 28% of them present only once. The material sequenced was blood. The receptors come from a woman younger than 45 in good health.

This clonotype was observed a handful of times. J is TRBJ2-2 and V is TRBV10-3, with 8 bases that match TRBD2. V dropped 8 bases and J dropped 7; count of bases not matched to a gene: 12. The germline gives CDR1 ENHRY, CDR2 SYGVKD. The CDR3 sequence is 15 residues long. For the CDR3, the DNA is TGTGCCATCCCTGTACACGGGGGGGAAGGCGGGGAGCTGTTTTTT. It yields the protein CAIPVHGGEGGELFF.

CDR3 region: CSAGSAESYEQYF. The DNA for the CDR3 is TGCAGTGCTGGCTCGGCGGAGTCCTACGAGCAGTACTTC. This sequence joins TRBV20-1 and TRBJ2-7; D call uncertain. V dropped 5 bases and J dropped 1 base, with 12 bases sitting between them. The CDR3 length is 13 residues. The germline CDR1 and CDR2 sequences are DFQATT and SNEGSKA (reference sequence).

There are a few counts of this clonotype. The chain couples TRBV20-1 to TRBJ2-2; D remains ambiguous. Trimming took off 1 base at V and 1 base at J, with 10 bases between the two ends. Germline CDR1 and CDR2: DFQATT and SNEGSKA (reference sequence). The CDR3 covers 15 residues. The DNA for the CDR3 is TGCAGTGCTAGAGGGCCCAGGAGGAACACCGGGGAGCTGTTTTTT. Translated: CSARGPRRNTGELFF.

V usage is TRBV10-3 and J usage is TRBJ1-1; the D is unclear. CDR1 is ENHRY and CDR2 is SYGVKD in the germline V gene. Trimming removed 0 bases from V and 0 bases from J, with 14 bases in between. The CDR3 spans 17 residues. Written as DNA, the CDR3 is TGTGCCATCAGTGAGTCTAGTCCGGGGTTTATGAACACTGAAGCTTTCTTT. It encodes CAISESSPGFMNTEAFF.

CDR3 region: CASSQAGLGLTF. CDR3 nucleotide sequence: TGTGCCAGCAGCCAAGCGGGCCTTGGCCTGACTTTC. The V call is TRBV3-1, the J call TRBJ2-6; D not resolved. Germline values: CDR1 LGHDT, CDR2 YNNKEL (reference sequence). The CDR3 is 12 amino acids. V dropped 1 base and J dropped 15 bases, with 10 bases sitting between them.

Only a few counts were recorded for this clonotype. J is TRBJ1-2 and V is TRBV2; TRBD1 is a possible D gene (6 bases). Germline CDR1 SNHLY, CDR2 FYNNEI. Between the trimmed V and J ends, which lost 4 bases and 6 bases, there was a span of 15 bases. This CDR3 is 14 amino acids long. The CDR3 is CASSARQASDGYTF. Written as DNA, the CDR3 is TGTGCCAGCAGTGCGAGACAGGCCTCCGATGGCTACACCTTC.

This clonotype was picked up many times. The gene calls are TRBV6-1 and TRBJ2-7; a weak D match, TRBD2 (5 bases). The CDR3 runs to 11 residues. The V end lost 7 bases, the J end lost 6 bases, and 10 bases lay between the germline ends. Germline V gene data show CDR1 as MNHNS and CDR2 as SASEGT. The DNA for the CDR3 is TGTGCCAGCAACCGGGATGTCGAGCAGTACTTC. Protein product: CASNRDVEQYF.

This clonotype appeared many times. The CDR3 DNA follows: TGTGCCAGCACCGGCTTGGGGGCCCAAGAGACCCAGTACTTC. It specifies CASTGLGAQETQYF. V is TRBV6-2 or TRBV6-3 and J is TRBJ2-5; D possibly corresponds to TRBD1 (6 bases). Germline loops: CDR1 MNHEY, CDR2 SVGEGT. The V gene lost 7 bases and the J gene lost 1 base, with 13 bases spanning the gap. The CDR3 has 14 amino acids.

The table lists this clonotype with a few counts. The J gene is TRBJ1-5, the V gene TRBV6-5, with D perhaps TRBD1 (6 bases). This CDR3 contains 15 residues. The V end lost 7 bases, the J end lost 0 bases, and 13 bases lay between the germline ends. Germline V gene sequence: CDR1 MNHEY, CDR2 SVGAGI. The CDR3 spells CASKTGDYSNQPQHF. The CDR3 region has the DNA TGTGCCAGCAAGACAGGAGATTATAGCAATCAGCCCCAGCATTTT.

This clonotype was counted at least ten times. The V and J genes are TRBV12-3 or TRBV12-4 and TRBJ2-7; TRBD1 is a possible D gene (6 bases). V lost 3 bases, J lost 2 bases, and 20 bases lay in between. This CDR3 region has 17 residues. The CDR3 here is CASSFRRVTGSTYEQYF. CDR3 bases: TGTGCCAGCAGTTTTCGGCGGGTGACAGGTTCCACCTACGAGCAGTACTTC.

The V gene is TRBV6-5, the J gene TRBJ2-4; no clear D gene. CDR3 size: 12 residues. Trimming took off 5 bases at V and 13 bases at J, with 15 bases between the two ends. The germline gives CDR1 MNHEY, CDR2 SVGAGI. CDR3 nucleotide sequence: TGTGCCAGCAGTCAGCCTGGTAATGAGCAGTACTTC. The encoded protein is CASSQPGNEQYF.

The chain uses TRBV7-9 and TRBJ2-3; no definite D call. CDR3 length equals 13 residues. V was shortened by 5 bases and J by 10 bases, with 16 bases between the two germline ends. The germline gives CDR1 SEHNR, CDR2 FQNEAQ (reference sequence). Here the CDR3 reads CASSAPVLRPQYF. CDR3 DNA: TGTGCCAGCAGCGCCCCGGTTTTACGACCGCAGTATTTT.